This is a list of T cell receptor beta chains from one sample in a study of regulatory T cells in long-lasting Graves disease. MiXCR, run by TCRdb on the multiplex PCR reads, gives a single entry per CDR3 protein. The sample includes approximately 400,000 distinct CDR3 sequences, 10% to 15% of them seen just once. These same records also appear under a second study, on T cells in Graves' hyperthyroidism and ophthalmopathy.

The sequencing here drew on peripheral blood mononuclear cells (PBMCs), taken at new diagnosis, from a patient treated with antithyroid drugs. The source of these receptors is a woman aged 18-29 years with Graves disease. Both conserved end residues are part of each CDR3. A D gene is named only where the DNA matches it firmly. Clone size appears in some rows only: once, few, many, or a class for an expanded clone.

D,J,size,V,CDR3,DNA
TRBD1,TRBJ2-1,many,TRBV7-9,CASILGTGHNEQFF,TGTGCCAGCATCCTCGGGACAGGGCATAATGAGCAGTTCTTC
NA,TRBJ2-1,few,TRBV7-8,CASLLRAGVANEQFF,TGTGCCAGCCTACTCCGTGCCGGAGTAGCAAATGAGCAGTTCTTC
NA,TRBJ1-3,many,TRBV15,CATSRSGNTIYF,TGTGCCACCAGCAGATCAGGAAACACCATATATTTT
TRBD2,TRBJ2-1,many,TRBV28,CASSYTRGLAGYNEQFF,TGTGCCAGCAGTTACACGCGGGGACTAGCGGGATACAATGAGCAGTTCTTC
NA,TRBJ2-1,many,TRBV20-1,CSARDWGLPIDEQFF,TGCAGTGCTAGAGATTGGGGCTTACCCATTGATGAGCAGTTCTTC
TRBD2,TRBJ2-3,many,TRBV28,CASSLLLAGGVASIDTQYF,TGTGCCAGCAGTTTATTGCTAGCGGGAGGGGTGGCCAGTATAGATACGCAGTATTTT
NA,TRBJ1-5,NA,TRBV6-1,CASSVGPIQPQHF,TGTGCCAGCAGTGTTGGACCTATCCAGCCCCAGCATTTT
NA,TRBJ2-1,few,TRBV7-9,CASSHLPARDNEQFF,TGTGCCAGCAGCCATCTTCCAGCGCGAGACAATGAGCAGTTCTTC
NA,TRBJ2-1,few,TRBV4-2,CASSRPGLAYNEQFF,TGTGCCAGCAGCCGACCGGGACTGGCCTACAATGAGCAGTTCTTC
NA,TRBJ2-5,NA,TRBV20-1,CSARDDKEPGETQYF,TGCAGTGCTAGAGACGACAAGGAGCCTGGAGAGACCCAGTACTTC
NA,TRBJ1-5,many,TRBV20-1,CSANGDVNQPQHF,TGCAGTGCTAACGGGGATGTTAATCAGCCCCAGCATTTT
NA,TRBJ2-1,NA,TRBV5-1,CASRPWAGLSYNEQLF,TGCGCCAGCAGGCCCTGGGCGGGACTTTCCTACAATGAGCAGCTCTTC
NA,TRBJ2-3,many,TRBV6-2/TRBV6-3,CASSIRVSLTDTQYF,TGTGCCAGCAGTATCAGGGTCAGCTTAACAGATACGCAGTATTTT
NA,TRBJ2-4,NA,TRBV7-9,CASSLVRGDIQYF,TGTGCCAGCAGCTTAGTGCGGGGAGACATTCAGTACTTC
TRBD1,TRBJ2-1,many,TRBV7-3,CASSLRGDRGHDEQFF,TGTGCCAGCAGCTTAAGAGGGGACAGGGGGCATGATGAGCAGTTCTTC
TRBD1,TRBJ1-1,few,TRBV29-1,CSGGDRGDTEAFF,TGCAGCGGGGGGGACAGGGGAGACACTGAAGCTTTCTTT
TRBD1,TRBJ1-6,few,TRBV4-3,CASSQEPGGEVVANSPLHF,TGCGCCAGCAGCCAAGAGCCAGGGGGCGAGGTGGTAGCCAACTCACCCCTCCACTTT
NA,TRBJ1-5,few,TRBV20-1,CSARGLVTAYMSSNQPQHF,TGCAGTGCTAGAGGACTAGTGACAGCCTATATGTCAAGCAATCAGCCCCAGCATTTT
NA,TRBJ1-5,NA,TRBV18,CASSPPFVTSNQPQHF,TGTGCCAGCTCACCACCGTTCGTTACTAGCAATCAGCCCCAGCATTTT
NA,TRBJ2-1,many,TRBV6-2/TRBV6-3,CASNVNMAGNEQFF,TGTGCCAGCAATGTCAATATGGCCGGGAATGAGCAGTTCTTC
NA,TRBJ2-1,many,TRBV20-1,CSFTDSYNEQFF,TGCAGTTTTACGGACAGCTACAATGAGCAGTTCTTC
NA,TRBJ2-7,NA,TRBV28,CASKTGSTSSYEQYF,TGTGCCAGCAAAACAGGTTCGACGAGCTCCTACGAGCAGTACTTC
TRBD2,TRBJ2-1,few,TRBV28,CASSLLGTSGMNEQFF,TGTGCCAGCAGTTTACTCGGGACTAGCGGGATGAATGAGCAGTTCTTC